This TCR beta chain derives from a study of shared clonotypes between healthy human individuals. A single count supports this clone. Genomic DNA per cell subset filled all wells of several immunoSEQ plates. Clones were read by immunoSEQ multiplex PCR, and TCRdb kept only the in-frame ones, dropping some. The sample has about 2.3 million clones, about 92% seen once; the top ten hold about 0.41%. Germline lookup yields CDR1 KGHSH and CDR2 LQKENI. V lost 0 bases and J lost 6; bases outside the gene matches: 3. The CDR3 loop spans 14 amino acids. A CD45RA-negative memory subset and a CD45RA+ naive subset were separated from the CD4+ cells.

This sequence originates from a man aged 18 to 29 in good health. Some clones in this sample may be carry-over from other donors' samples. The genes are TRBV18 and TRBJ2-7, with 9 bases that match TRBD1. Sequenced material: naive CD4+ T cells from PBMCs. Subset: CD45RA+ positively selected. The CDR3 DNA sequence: TGTGCCAGCTCACCACCTTCGACAGGGGGCGAGCAGTACTTC. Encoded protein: CASSPPSTGGEQYF.